Each of the 30 T cell receptor beta chains below was sequenced from the same sample in a study of blood T cell repertoires in COVID-19. TCRdb keeps only in-frame clones here, not all; method: immunoSEQ multiplex PCR. The sample includes 80,000 to 85,000 clones, about 86% of them seen just once. Material for sequencing was peripheral blood. All receptors derive from a woman aged 80 or over with acute or convalescent COVID-19.

V gene TRBV5-1 combines with J gene TRBJ1-4, with TRBD1 as a possible D gene (5 bases). The CDR3 is 16 amino acids. Germline V gene data show CDR1 as SGHRS and CDR2 as YFSETQ. V dropped 0 bases and J dropped 3 bases, with 12 bases sitting between them. The CDR3 nucleotides are TGCGCCAGCAGCTTGGGATCGGGGGTAGCTAATGAAAAACTGTTTTTT. Amino acids: CASSLGSGVANEKLFF.

The chain has TRBV4-1 and TRBJ1-2; 11 nucleotides line up with TRBD1. In germline, CDR1 is MGHRA, CDR2 YSYEKL. The CDR3 totals 16 residues. V dropped 4 bases and J dropped 6; count of bases not matched to a gene: 10. CDR3 DNA sequence: TGCGCCAGCAGCCCCCAACCGGGACAGGGGGGCGATGGCTACACCTTC. Its protein product is CASSPQPGQGGDGYTF.

The V gene is TRBV25-1, the J gene TRBJ2-5; 9 bases are a match to TRBD1. CDR3 length: 17 amino acids. Germline CDR1 MGHDK, CDR2 SYGVNS. With V trimmed by 1 base and J by 2 bases, 8 bases remained unmatched. This chain's CDR3 is CASSEWRGQGSQETQYF. CDR3 nucleotide sequence: TGTGCCAGCAGTGAATGGCGAGGACAGGGGTCTCAAGAGACCCAGTACTTC.

The genes are TRBV30 and TRBJ1-1, with D perhaps TRBD1 (5 bases). V was cut by 3 bases and J by 5 bases, with 13 bases left in between. This CDR3 is built from 13 residues. Germline V gives CDR1 GTSNPN, CDR2 SVGIG (reference sequence). The CDR3 sequence: CAWRPLGVTEAFF. Here the CDR3 DNA reads TGTGCCTGGAGACCTCTAGGGGTTACTGAAGCTTTCTTT.

V is TRBV9 and J is TRBJ2-3; D is unresolved. Deletions cut 0 bases from V and 3 bases from J, with 11 bases between. The length of the CDR3 is 15 residues. In germline, CDR1 is SGDLS, CDR2 YYNGEE. For the CDR3, the DNA is TGTGCCAGCAGCGTAGCTGCAGGCCCGACAGATACGCAGTATTTT. It specifies CASSVAAGPTDTQYF.

In DNA form, the CDR3 reads TGTGCCAGTAGTACCGGACAGCACGGGAACACTGAAGCTTTCTTT. This codes for CASSTGQHGNTEAFF. The chain recombines TRBV19 with TRBJ1-1, with D tentatively TRBD1 (6 bases). The CDR3 is 15 amino acids. The germline CDR1 and CDR2 sequences are LNHDA and SQIVND (reference sequence). V was pared by 4 bases and J by 1 base, with 13 bases between.

This clone was recorded a few times. The V gene is TRBV19, the J gene TRBJ2-7, with TRBD2 identical over 7 bases. V lost 3 bases and J lost 0; bases outside the gene matches: 2. The CDR3 contains 14 residues. In germline, CDR1 is LNHDA, CDR2 SQIVND (reference sequence). The CDR3 DNA reads TGTGCCAGTAGTATCCCGGGGGGCTCCTACGAGCAGTACTTC. Translating it yields CASSIPGGSYEQYF.

The rearrangement joins TRBV25-1 to TRBJ2-5, with TRBD1 matching over 7 bases. CDR3 length equals 14 residues. The junction had 12 bases not matched to a gene; V was cut back by 7 bases and J by 7 bases. Germline CDR1 reads MGHDK; CDR2 reads SYGVNS. This CDR3 reads CASKSRGQMGTQYF. In DNA form, the CDR3 reads TGTGCCAGCAAGAGTAGGGGGCAAATGGGGACCCAGTACTTC. Looking up the rest from reference TRBV25-1 and TRBJ2-5 gives the full variable domain: EADIYQTPRYLVIGTGKKITLECSQTMGHDKMYWYQQDPGMELHLIHYSYGVNSTEKGDLSSESTVSRIRTEHFPLTLESARPSHTSQYLCASKSRGQMGTQYFGPGTRLLVL.

V is TRBV7-2 and J is TRBJ2-7; a weak D match, TRBD1 (7 bases). In germline, CDR1 is SGHTA, CDR2 FQGNSA. The CDR3 runs to 14 residues. V gave up 4 bases and J gave up 6 bases, with 16 bases separating them. CDR3 DNA: TGTGCCAGCAGCTACAGGGGCTCGGGGGTCGAGCAGTACTTC. Residues: CASSYRGSGVEQYF. Based on the CDR3 plus reference TRBV7-2 and TRBJ2-7, the full variable domain is GAGVSQSPSNKVTEKGKDVELRCDPISGHTALYWYRQSLGQGLEFLIYFQGNSAPDKSGLPSDRFSAERTGGSVSTLTIQRTQQEDSAVYLCASSYRGSGVEQYFGPGTRLTVT.

For this clone: Germline is not matched at one junction end, which may reflect a read error. The rearrangement links TRBV18 to TRBJ1-2; TRBD1 aligns across 7 bases. Germline loops: CDR1 KGHSH, CDR2 LQKENI. The CDR3 has 14 residues. The CDR3 reads CASSPLRGDYGYTF. The CDR3 DNA reads TGTGCCAGCTCCCCACTCAGGGGGGACTATGGCTACACCTTC.

The chain has TRBV3-1 (or the pseudogene TRBV3-2) and TRBJ2-2, with D possibly being TRBD1 (5 bases). Trimming removed 0 bases from V and 6 bases from J, with 5 bases in between. Germline V lookup: CDR1 LGHDT, CDR2 YNNKEL (reference sequence). This CDR3 is 13 amino acids long. This CDR3 is CASSQDRAGELFF. For the CDR3, the DNA is TGTGCCAGCAGCCAAGACAGGGCCGGGGAGCTGTTTTTT.

The chain couples TRBV27 to TRBJ2-1, with TRBD1 as a possible D gene (5 bases). This CDR3 has 17 amino acids. Looked up from germline, CDR1 is MNHEY and CDR2 is SMNVEV (reference sequence). The V end lost 5 bases, the J end lost 0 bases, and 17 bases lay between the germline ends. This CDR3 is CASSPPLGQGSYNEQFF. For the CDR3, the DNA is TGTGCCAGCAGTCCGCCATTGGGGCAGGGCTCCTACAATGAGCAGTTCTTC.

The V gene is TRBV3-1 (or the pseudogene TRBV3-2), the J gene TRBJ2-2; 15 bases match TRBD2. V was clipped by 5 bases and J by 7 bases; unmatched bases: 8. Germline V lookup: CDR1 LGHDT, CDR2 YNNKEL (reference sequence). CDR3 length equals 17 residues. The CDR3 DNA is TGTGCCAGCAGCGGACGGACTAGCGGGAGGGCTGGCGGGGAGCTGTTTTTT. Its translation is CASSGRTSGRAGGELFF.

Details on this clone: One end of the junction fails to match germline, which may point to a read error. V usage is TRBV7-7 and J usage is TRBJ2-2; 8 bases align to TRBD2. CDR3 length: 16 residues. Germline lookup yields CDR1 SSHAT and CDR2 FNYEAQ (reference sequence). The CDR3 spells CASSLGTGGSTGELFF. The DNA for the CDR3 is TGTGCTAGCAGCTTAGGGACGGGAGGGAGCACCGGGGAGCTGTTTTTT.

J is TRBJ2-7 and V is TRBV6-5; TRBD2 aligns across 7 bases. Germline-derived CDR1 and CDR2 are MNHEY and SVGAGI. V lost 8 bases, J lost 3 bases, and 1 base stayed unmatched. This CDR3 has 11 amino acids. CDR3 nucleotides: TGTGCCAGCCGCGGGGGCTACGAGCAGTACTTC. Translated, it gives CASRGGYEQYF.

CDR3 sequence reads: CASSSDREASEQFF. The DNA of the CDR3 is TGTGCCAGCAGTTCCGACCGGGAAGCGAGTGAGCAGTTCTTC. The V gene is TRBV6-5, the J gene TRBJ2-1; possibly TRBD2 for D (5 bases). Trimming removed 4 bases at V and 9 bases at J, with 16 bases between. Per germline, CDR1 MNHEY and CDR2 SVGAGI. CDR3 length equals 14 residues.

J is TRBJ1-3 and V is TRBV19; D is perhaps TRBD1 (5 bases). V was clipped by 3 bases and J by 2 bases, with 5 bases between them. The CDR3 has 13 residues. Per the germline V gene, CDR1 is LNHDA and CDR2 is SQIVND (reference sequence). The CDR3 sequence is CASSMDTGNTIYF. The DNA of the CDR3 is TGTGCCAGTAGTATGGACACTGGAAACACCATATATTTT.

The chain employs TRBV14 and TRBJ2-7, with TRBD2 identical over 9 bases. J lost 2 bases, V lost 1 base, and 6 bases had no gene match. There are 16 residues in the CDR3. The germline gives CDR1 SGHDN, CDR2 FVKESK. CDR3: CASSQGAGGQTYEQYF. The CDR3 coding sequence is TGTGCCAGCAGCCAAGGAGCGGGGGGACAAACCTACGAGCAGTACTTC.

The chain couples TRBV7-9 to TRBJ2-2, with 8 nucleotides matching TRBD2. The CDR3 runs 14 residues. Losses at the gene ends were 5 bases for V and 7 bases for J; bases not matched to a gene: 6. Germline CDR1 SEHNR, CDR2 FQNEAQ (reference sequence). CDR3 nucleotide sequence: TGTGCCAGCAGCCCGGGACTAGAGGTCGGGGAGCTGTTTTTT. Translation gives CASSPGLEVGELFF.

A few counts support this clone. The chain couples TRBV6-2 or TRBV6-3 to TRBJ1-5; 9 bases map to TRBD1. The germline V gene has CDR1 MNHEY and CDR2 SVGEGT. V lost 5 bases, J lost 1 base, and 12 bases stayed unmatched. The CDR3 covers 18 residues. CDR3 DNA sequence: TGTGCCAGCAGTGCTTTTCGGGGACAGGGATTCAGCAATCAGCCCCAGCATTTT. This sequence encodes CASSAFRGQGFSNQPQHF.

Only a few counts were recorded for this clone. The chain couples TRBV5-1 to TRBJ2-1; D ambiguous. The CDR3 runs 16 residues. The V gene lost 0 bases and the J gene lost 0 bases, with 10 bases spanning the gap. The germline V gene encodes CDR1 SGHRS and CDR2 YFSETQ. As DNA, the CDR3 is TGCGCCAGCAGCTTGGCGGGTCCCAGCTCCTACAATGAGCAGTTCTTC. Translation gives CASSLAGPSSYNEQFF.

This rearrangement joins TRBV25-1 to TRBJ2-7; D may be TRBD1 (5 bases). Trimming shortened V by 2 bases and J by 3 bases, and 5 bases separated the two germline ends. The germline V gene has CDR1 MGHDK and CDR2 SYGVNS. The CDR3 extends over 12 amino acids. CDR3 protein: CASSEQGYEQYF. In DNA form, the CDR3 reads TGTGCCAGCAGTGAACAGGGCTACGAGCAGTACTTC.

This chain connects TRBV4-1 to TRBJ2-5; 7 nucleotides match TRBD1. V shed 3 bases, J shed 4 bases, and the junction held 11 bases outside the gene matches. The CDR3 has 16 amino acids. Germline V gene data show CDR1 as MGHRA and CDR2 as YSYEKL. DNA for the CDR3: TGCGCCAGCAGCCAGGCAGACAGGGCCTCCCGAGAGACCCAGTACTTC. This gives the protein CASSQADRASRETQYF.

The gene calls are TRBV10-1 and TRBJ2-3; 7 bases line up with TRBD2. CDR3 length equals 13 residues. CDR1 and CDR2 from the germline V gene are WNHNN and SYGVQD (reference sequence). V gave up 0 bases and J gave up 9 bases; unmatched junction bases: 3. The CDR3 nucleotides are TGCGCCAGCAGTGAGTCCCCCGGGGGGACGCAGTATTTT. This codes for CASSESPGGTQYF.

The rearrangement links TRBV15 to TRBJ2-7, with TRBD1 matching over 8 bases. From germline, CDR1 is LNHNV and CDR2 YYDKDF (reference sequence). The CDR3 runs to 14 residues. V dropped 3 bases and J dropped 2; count of bases not matched to a gene: 3. CDR3 nucleotide sequence: TGTGCCACCAGCAGTGACAGGGGACCCTACGAGCAGTACTTC. The encoded protein is CATSSDRGPYEQYF.

As DNA, the CDR3 is TGTGCCACCAGCAGAGATAAACCCCGGGACAGGGTAAATGAAAAACTGTTTTTT. It translates to CATSRDKPRDRVNEKLFF. The rearrangement uses TRBV15 and TRBJ1-4, with 9 bases aligning to TRBD1. With 0 bases clipped from V and 5 bases from J, the junction kept 10 bases outside the gene matches. Germline values: CDR1 LNHNV, CDR2 YYDKDF (reference sequence). The CDR3 has 18 amino acids.

V is TRBV5-5 and J is TRBJ1-1; no reliable D call. Trimming cost V 2 bases and J 5 bases, with 10 bases left between them. Germline lookup yields CDR1 SGHKS and CDR2 YYEKEE (reference sequence). This CDR3 spans 13 amino acids. The chain's CDR3 is CASSFSSSTEAFF. CDR3 DNA: TGTGCCAGCAGCTTTTCTTCTTCGACTGAAGCTTTCTTT.

The chain employs TRBV19 and TRBJ1-5; D may be TRBD1 (6 bases). This CDR3 contains 13 residues. Germline V gives CDR1 LNHDA, CDR2 SQIVND (reference sequence). Deletions cut 2 bases from V and 8 bases from J, with 10 bases between. The CDR3 loop reads CASSISGAEPQHF. For the CDR3, the DNA is TGTGCCAGTAGTATATCAGGGGCAGAGCCCCAGCATTTT.

CDR3 residues: CASSDSLAGKETQYF. The CDR3 DNA is TGCGCCAGCAGTGATTCTCTAGCGGGCAAAGAGACCCAGTACTTC. This rearrangement joins TRBV5-1 to TRBJ2-5, with 8 nucleotides matching TRBD2. The V gene end was trimmed by 5 bases and the J gene end by 3 bases; junction bases not matched to a gene: 9. Germline lookup yields CDR1 SGHRS and CDR2 YFSETQ. The CDR3 covers 15 residues.

The V gene is TRBV19, the J gene TRBJ1-5, with D possibly matching TRBD1 (6 bases). Germline CDR1 and CDR2: LNHDA and SQIVND (reference sequence). Between the trimmed V and J ends, which lost 1 base and 2 bases, there was a span of 12 bases. CDR3 size: 16 residues. The CDR3 loop reads CASSIGSGVGNQPQHF. DNA of the CDR3: TGTGCCAGTAGTATAGGCTCAGGGGTCGGCAATCAGCCCCAGCATTTT.